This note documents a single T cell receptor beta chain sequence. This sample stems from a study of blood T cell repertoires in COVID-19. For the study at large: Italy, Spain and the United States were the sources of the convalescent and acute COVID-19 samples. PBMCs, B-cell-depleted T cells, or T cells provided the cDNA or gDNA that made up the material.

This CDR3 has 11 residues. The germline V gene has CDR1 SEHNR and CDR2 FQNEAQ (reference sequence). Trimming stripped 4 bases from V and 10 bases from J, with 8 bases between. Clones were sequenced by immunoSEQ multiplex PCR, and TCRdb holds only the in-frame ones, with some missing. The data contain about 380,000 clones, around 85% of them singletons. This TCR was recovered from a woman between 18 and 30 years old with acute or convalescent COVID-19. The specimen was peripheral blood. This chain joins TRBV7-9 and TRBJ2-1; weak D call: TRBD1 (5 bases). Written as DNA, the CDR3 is TGTGCCAGCAGCTCCCGGACAGAGCAGTTCTTC. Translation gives CASSSRTEQFF. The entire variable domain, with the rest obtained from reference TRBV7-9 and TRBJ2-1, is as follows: DTGVSQNPRHKITKRGQNVTFRCDPISEHNRLYWYRQTLGQGPEFLTYFQNEAQLEKSRLLSDRFSAERPKGSFSTLEIQRTEQGDSAMYLCASSSRTEQFFGPGTRLTVL.